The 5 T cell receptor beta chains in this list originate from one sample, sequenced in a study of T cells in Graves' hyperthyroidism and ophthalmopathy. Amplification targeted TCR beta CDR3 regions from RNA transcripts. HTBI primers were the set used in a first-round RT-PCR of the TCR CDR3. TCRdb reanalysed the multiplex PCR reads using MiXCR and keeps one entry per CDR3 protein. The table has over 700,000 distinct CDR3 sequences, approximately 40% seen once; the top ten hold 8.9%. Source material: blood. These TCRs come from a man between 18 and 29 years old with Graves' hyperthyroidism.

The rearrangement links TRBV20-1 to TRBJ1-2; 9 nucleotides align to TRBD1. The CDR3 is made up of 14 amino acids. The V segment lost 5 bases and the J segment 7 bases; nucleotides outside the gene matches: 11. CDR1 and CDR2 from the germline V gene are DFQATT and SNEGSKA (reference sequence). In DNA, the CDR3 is TGCAGTGCTCTTACCGTGGGACAGGGAGCTGGCTACACCTTC. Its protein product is CSALTVGQGAGYTF.

The CDR3 loop is CAISESRAEGQPQHF. The CDR3, as DNA: TGTGCCATCAGTGAGTCGAGGGCGGAAGGTCAGCCCCAGCATTTT. The chain links TRBV10-3 to TRBJ1-5; D ambiguous. CDR3 length equals 15 residues. CDR1 is ENHRY, CDR2 SYGVKD, per germline. Trimming took off 0 bases at V and 6 bases at J, with 12 bases between the two ends.

For the CDR3, the DNA is TGTGCCATCAGTGCCCATTCAGAGGGATCCAAGAGACCCAGTACTCCGCGGGAGACCCAGTACTTC. Its translation is CAISAHSEGSKRPSTPRETQYF. This chain connects TRBV10-3 to TRBJ2-5; TRBD2 might be the D (5 bases). The germline V and J ends were trimmed by 4 bases and 5 bases, with 38 bases remaining between them. CDR3 size: 22 residues. Germline lookup yields CDR1 ENHRY and CDR2 SYGVKD.

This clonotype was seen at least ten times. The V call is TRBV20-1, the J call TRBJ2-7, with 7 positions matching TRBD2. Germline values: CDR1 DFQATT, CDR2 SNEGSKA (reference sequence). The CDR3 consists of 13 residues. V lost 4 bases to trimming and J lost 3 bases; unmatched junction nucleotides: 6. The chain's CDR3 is CSATGTTVYEQYF. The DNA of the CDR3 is TGCAGTGCTACCGGGACTACCGTCTACGAGCAGTACTTC.

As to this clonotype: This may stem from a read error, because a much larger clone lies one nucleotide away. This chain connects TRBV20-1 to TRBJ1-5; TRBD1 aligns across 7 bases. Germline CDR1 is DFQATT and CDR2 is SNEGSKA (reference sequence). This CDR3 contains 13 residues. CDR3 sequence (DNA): TGCAGCGGGGCAGGGGGACACAATCAGCCCCAGCATTTT. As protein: CSGAGGHNQPQHF.